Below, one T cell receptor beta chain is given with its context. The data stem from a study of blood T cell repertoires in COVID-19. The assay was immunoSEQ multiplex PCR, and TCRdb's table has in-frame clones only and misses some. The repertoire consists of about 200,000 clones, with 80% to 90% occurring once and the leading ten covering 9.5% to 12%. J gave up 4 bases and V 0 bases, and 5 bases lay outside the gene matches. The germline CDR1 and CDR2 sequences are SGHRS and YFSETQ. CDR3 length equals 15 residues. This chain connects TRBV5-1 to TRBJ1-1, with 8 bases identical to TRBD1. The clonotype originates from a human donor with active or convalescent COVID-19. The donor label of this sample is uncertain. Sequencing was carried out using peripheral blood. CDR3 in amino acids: CASSLGTGHITEAFF. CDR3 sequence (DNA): TGCGCCAGCAGCTTGGGGACAGGGCACATCACTGAAGCTTTCTTT.